These 6 T cell receptor beta chains were sequenced from one sample in a study of identical twins. Using its own MiXCR run on the 5' RACE reads, TCRdb lists one record per CDR3 protein. Of 280,000 or so distinct CDR3 sequences detected, approximately 8% appear once; the ten largest clones hold approximately 2.1%. The same sample was also studied in work on yellow fever vaccine responses in identical twins.

The sequencing input was memory (CD45RO+) T cells sorted from blood. All receptors come from a woman aged 18-29 years in good health.

The chain links TRBV20-1 to TRBJ2-2, with TRBD2 identical over 8 bases. The length of the CDR3 is 14 residues. V was pared by 6 bases and J by 7 bases, with 10 bases of the junction left unmatched. The V gene's germline CDR1 is DFQATT and CDR2 SNEGSKA (reference sequence). The CDR3 DNA reads as TGCAGTGCAAAATTCCCGGGGGGGCACGGGGAGCTGTTTTTT. This codes for CSAKFPGGHGELFF.

This clonotype was observed a handful of times. The chain carries TRBV7-8 and TRBJ2-1; D unresolved. The V end was cut by 5 bases, the J end by 5 bases, with 13 bases between. This CDR3 has 14 amino acids. CDR1 is SGHVS and CDR2 is FQNEAQ in the germline V gene. The CDR3, as DNA: TGTGCCAGCAGCCTGATGGCGGTTGACAATGAGCAGTTCTTC. Translated, it gives CASSLMAVDNEQFF.

The chain is built from TRBV4-2 and TRBJ2-7, with D possibly matching TRBD1 (5 bases). CDR1 LGHNA and CDR2 YNFKEQ come from the germline V gene. This CDR3 has 14 residues. V was clipped by 0 bases and J by 3 bases, with 9 bases between them. CDR3 bases: TGTGCCAGCAGCCAAGATATGCAGGGCTACGAGCAGTACTTC. Amino acids: CASSQDMQGYEQYF.

This clonotype was picked up many times. The V and J genes are TRBV6-1 and TRBJ2-5; unclear D gene. The V and J ends lost 7 bases and 0 bases respectively, with 12 bases between them. Germline V gene lookup returns CDR1 MNHNS and CDR2 SASEGT. The CDR3 covers 14 residues. In DNA, the CDR3 is TGTGCCAGCACGCTGGGTCTGAACCAAGAGACCCAGTACTTC. Amino acids: CASTLGLNQETQYF.

There are many counts of this clonotype. The V call is TRBV12-3 or TRBV12-4, the J call TRBJ2-2; weak D call: TRBD1 (5 bases). V was shortened by 10 bases and J by 5 bases, with 17 bases between the two germline ends. The CDR3 covers 14 residues. The CDR3 protein is CATLKTDQTGELFF. CDR3 in DNA: TGTGCCACCCTTAAGACAGACCAAACCGGGGAGCTGTTTTTT.

The gene calls are TRBV9 and TRBJ1-3; D perhaps matches TRBD1 (6 bases). Trimming removed 4 bases from V and 2 bases from J, with 13 bases in between. The CDR3 length is 15 residues. Germline CDR1 SGDLS, CDR2 YYNGEE. DNA for the CDR3: TGTGCCAGCAGCCAGACTGGGACACCTGGAAACACCATATATTTT. Translated: CASSQTGTPGNTIYF.